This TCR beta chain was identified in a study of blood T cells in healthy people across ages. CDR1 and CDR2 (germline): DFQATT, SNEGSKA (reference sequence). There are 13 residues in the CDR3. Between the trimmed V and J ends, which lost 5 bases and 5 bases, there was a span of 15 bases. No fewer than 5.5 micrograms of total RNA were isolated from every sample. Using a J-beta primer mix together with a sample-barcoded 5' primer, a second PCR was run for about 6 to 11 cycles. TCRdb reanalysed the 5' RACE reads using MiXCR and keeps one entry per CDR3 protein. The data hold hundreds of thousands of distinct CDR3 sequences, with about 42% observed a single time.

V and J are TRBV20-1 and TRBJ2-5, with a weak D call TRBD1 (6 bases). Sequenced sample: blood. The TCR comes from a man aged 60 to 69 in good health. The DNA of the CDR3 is TGCAGTGCTCCTTCCAGGGGTAGGGAGACCCAGTACTTC. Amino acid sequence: CSAPSRGRETQYF.